What follows are 2 T cell receptor beta chains derived from one specimen sequenced in a study of OX40 agonist ivuxolimab in advanced cancers. The method was immunoSEQ multiplex PCR; TCRdb's version includes in-frame clones alone and lacks a portion of them. The sample holds around 100,000 clones; around nine tenths are singletons and the top ten take around 1.6%. The material was CD4+ or CD8+ T cells sorted from blood, obtained in a trial of the OX40 agonist ivuxolimab. Every receptor here comes from an adult with an advanced solid tumor such as melanoma, head and neck, liver or kidney cancer.

V gene TRBV19 combines with J gene TRBJ1-2; D perhaps matches TRBD1 (6 bases). Germline lookup yields CDR1 LNHDA and CDR2 SQIVND (reference sequence). This CDR3 has 12 amino acids. The V end lost 10 bases, the J end lost 5 bases, and 14 bases lay between the germline ends. This chain's CDR3 is CATKQGLYGYTF. The CDR3 DNA is TGTGCCACCAAGCAGGGGTTGTATGGCTACACCTTC.

The chain couples TRBV5-4 to TRBJ2-2; D not resolved. The CDR3 runs to 14 residues. CDR1 SGHNT and CDR2 YYREEE come from the germline V gene (reference sequence). The V and J ends lost 1 base and 0 bases respectively, with 4 bases between them. The CDR3 nucleotides read TGTGCCAGCAGCTTGTACGCGAACACCGGGGAGCTGTTTTTT. It translates to CASSLYANTGELFF.